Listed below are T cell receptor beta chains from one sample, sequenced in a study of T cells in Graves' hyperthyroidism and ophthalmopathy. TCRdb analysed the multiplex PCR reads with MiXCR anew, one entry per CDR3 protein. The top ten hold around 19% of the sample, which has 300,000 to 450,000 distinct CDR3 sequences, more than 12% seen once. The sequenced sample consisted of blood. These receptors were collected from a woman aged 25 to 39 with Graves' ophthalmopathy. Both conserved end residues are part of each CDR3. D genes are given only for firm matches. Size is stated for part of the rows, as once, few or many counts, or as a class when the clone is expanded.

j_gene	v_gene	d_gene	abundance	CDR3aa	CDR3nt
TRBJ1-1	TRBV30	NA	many	CAAYKTNTEAFF	TGTGCTGCATACAAGACGAACACTGAAGCTTTCTTT
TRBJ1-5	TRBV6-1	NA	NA	CASSDGLNNQPQHF	TGTGCCAGCAGTGATGGCTTAAACAATCAGCCCCAGCATTTT
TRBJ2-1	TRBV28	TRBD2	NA	CASSPTSGGPTSYNEQFF	TGTGCCAGCAGTCCCACTAGCGGGGGGCCGACCTCCTACAATGAGCAGTTCTTC
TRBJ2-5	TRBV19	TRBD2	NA	CASSSWTSGGTETQYF	TGTGCCAGTAGTAGTTGGACTAGCGGGGGGACGGAGACCCAGTACTTC
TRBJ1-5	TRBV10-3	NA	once	CAISDYRVVGTEHQPQHF	TGTGCCATCAGTGACTATCGAGTAGTTGGTACAGAGCATCAGCCCCAGCATTTT
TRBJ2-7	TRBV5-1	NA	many	CASSGAPYEQYF	TGCGCCAGCAGCGGGGCCCCCTACGAGCAGTACTTC
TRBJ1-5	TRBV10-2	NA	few	CASSEGLRRQPQHF	TGCGCCAGCAGTGAAGGGCTCAGGCGACAGCCCCAGCATTTT
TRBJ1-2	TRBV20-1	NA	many	CSALMGGGGYTF	TGCAGTGCCCTTATGGGGGGAGGCGGCTACACCTTC
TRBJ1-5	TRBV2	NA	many	CARQMGHSPYSNQPQHF	TGTGCCAGGCAGATGGGACATTCCCCTTATAGCAATCAGCCCCAGCATTTT
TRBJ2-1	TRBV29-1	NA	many	CSVDEEQFF	TGCAGCGTTGATGAAGAGCAGTTCTTC
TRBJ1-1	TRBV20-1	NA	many	CSARAEGGSTEAFF	TGCAGTGCTAGAGCGGAGGGGGGGTCTACTGAAGCTTTCTTT
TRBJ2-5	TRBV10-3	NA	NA	CAIRDRGETQYF	TGTGCCATCAGGGACAGAGGAGAGACCCAGTACTTC
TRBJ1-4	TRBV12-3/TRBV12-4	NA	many	CASLGRENEKLFF	TGTGCCAGCCTCGGCAGGGAAAATGAAAAACTGTTTTTT
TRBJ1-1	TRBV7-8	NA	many	CASSLVVSGSVNTEAFF	TGTGCCAGCAGCTTAGTGGTTTCGGGCAGCGTGAACACTGAAGCTTTCTTT
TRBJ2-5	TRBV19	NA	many	CASSAGQGGRGTQYF	TGTGCCAGTAGTGCTGGTCAGGGCGGGCGCGGGACCCAGTACTTC
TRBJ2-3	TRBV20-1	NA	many	CSAGGSLRGSTDTQYF	TGCAGTGCTGGAGGGTCTCTGCGGGGAAGCACAGATACGCAGTATTTT
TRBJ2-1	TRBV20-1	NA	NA	CSARLPGRNEQFF	TGCAGTGCTAGGCTTCCAGGACGTAATGAGCAGTTCTTC
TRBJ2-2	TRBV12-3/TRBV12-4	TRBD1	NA	CASSFQQGDTGELFF	TGTGCCAGCAGTTTCCAACAGGGGGACACCGGGGAGCTGTTTTTT
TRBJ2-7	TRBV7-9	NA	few	CASSLLQGYEQYF	TGTGCCAGCAGCTTATTACAGGGCTACGAGCAGTACTTC
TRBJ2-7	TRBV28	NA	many	CASRPGPTVGEQYF	TGTGCCAGCCGGCCGGGACCCACAGTAGGAGAGCAGTACTTC
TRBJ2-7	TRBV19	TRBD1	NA	CASSDRGGPTYEQYF	TGTGCCAGTAGCGACAGGGGAGGCCCCACCTACGAGCAGTACTTC
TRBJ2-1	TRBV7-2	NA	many	CASSLVVGVDNEQFF	TGTGCCAGCAGCTTAGTTGTAGGGGTCGACAATGAGCAGTTCTTC
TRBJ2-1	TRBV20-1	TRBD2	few	CSASPSGGPFGEQFF	TGCAGTGCTAGCCCCAGCGGGGGACCCTTTGGTGAGCAGTTCTTC
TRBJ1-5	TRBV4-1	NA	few	CASSQDWPTYSNQPQHF	TGCGCCAGCAGCCAAGATTGGCCCACATATAGCAATCAGCCCCAGCATTTT
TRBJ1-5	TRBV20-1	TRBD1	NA	CSASTGTAQPQHF	TGCAGTGCCTCGACAGGGACGGCTCAGCCCCAGCATTTT
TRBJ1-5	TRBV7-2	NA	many	CASSLVGRDNQPQHF	TGTGCCAGCAGCTTAGTGGGCAGGGACAATCAGCCCCAGCATTTT
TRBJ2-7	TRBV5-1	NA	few	CASSLAGFSIYEQYF	TGCGCCAGCAGCCTGGCAGGATTTTCAATCTACGAGCAGTACTTC
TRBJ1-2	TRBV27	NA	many	CASGPPHGGRKSGYTF	TGTGCCAGCGGTCCCCCCCATGGAGGGAGAAAGAGCGGCTACACCTTC
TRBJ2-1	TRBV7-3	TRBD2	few	CASSPVAGALNEQFF	TGTGCCAGCAGCCCGGTAGCGGGGGCTCTAAATGAGCAGTTCTTC
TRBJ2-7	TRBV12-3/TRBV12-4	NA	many	CASSLEGSYEQYF	TGTGCCAGCAGTTTGGAGGGCTCCTACGAGCAGTACTTC
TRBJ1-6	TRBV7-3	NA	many	CASSSGGISPLHF	TGTGCCAGCAGCTCCGGGGGGATTTCACCCCTCCACTTT
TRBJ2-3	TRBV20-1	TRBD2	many	CSATRNKRGANFVTDTQYF	TGCAGTGCCACGAGAAACAAGCGGGGGGCCAATTTTGTCACAGATACGCAGTATTTT
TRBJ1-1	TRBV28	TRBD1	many	CASSLLNQGADGEAFF	TGTGCCAGCAGTCTTCTAAACCAGGGGGCAGATGGTGAAGCTTTCTTT
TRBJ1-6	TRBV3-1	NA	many	CASSQDNGGAEKPLHF	TGTGCCAGCAGCCAAGATAATGGGGGCGCGGAGAAACCCCTCCACTTT
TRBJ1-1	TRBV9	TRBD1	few	CASSSEDRGRTEAFF	TGTGCCAGCAGCTCAGAGGACAGGGGTCGAACTGAAGCTTTCTTT
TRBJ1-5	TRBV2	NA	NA	CASTPGGSSQPQHF	TGTGCCAGCACCCCGGGGGGTTCTTCGCAGCCCCAGCATTTT
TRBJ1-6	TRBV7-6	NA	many	CASSLEFAGVLSPLHF	TGTGCCAGCAGCTTAGAATTCGCGGGGGTACTGTCACCCCTCCACTTT
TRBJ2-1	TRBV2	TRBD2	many	CASSDRLAGGFYNEQFF	TGTGCCAGCAGTGACAGACTAGCGGGGGGGTTCTACAATGAGCAGTTCTTC
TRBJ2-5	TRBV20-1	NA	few	CSAALGGLETQYF	TGCAGTGCCGCACTAGGGGGGTTAGAGACCCAGTACTTC
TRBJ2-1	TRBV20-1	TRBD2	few	CSAREPGLAGSYNEQFF	TGCAGTGCTAGAGAGCCGGGACTAGCTGGCTCCTACAATGAGCAGTTCTTC
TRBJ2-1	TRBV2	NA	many	CASRDPNYNEQFF	TGTGCCAGCCGGGACCCGAACTACAATGAGCAGTTCTTC
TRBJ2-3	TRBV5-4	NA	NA	CASSLELAADTQYF	TGTGCCAGCAGCTTGGAACTAGCAGCAGATACGCAGTATTTT
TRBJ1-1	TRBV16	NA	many	CASSWQGFDEAFF	TGTGCCAGCAGCTGGCAGGGCTTCGATGAAGCTTTCTTT
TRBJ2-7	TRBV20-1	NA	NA	CSARDGTGVDEQYF	TGCAGTGCTAGAGACGGGACTGGGGTCGACGAGCAGTACTTC
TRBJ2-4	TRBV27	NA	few	CASSLQAKNIQYF	TGTGCCAGCAGTTTGCAGGCCAAAAACATTCAGTACTTC
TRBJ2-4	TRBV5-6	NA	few	CASSLGGGEDIQYF	TGTGCCAGCAGCTTAGGGGGAGGAGAGGACATTCAGTACTTC
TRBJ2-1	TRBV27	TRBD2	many	CASSPGLAGGPKSSYNEQFF	TGTGCCAGCAGTCCCGGACTAGCGGGGGGTCCAAAGAGCTCCTACAATGAGCAGTTCTTC
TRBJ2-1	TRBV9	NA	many	CASSQRGGPSMEQFF	TGTGCCAGCAGCCAGAGAGGGGGACCCTCCATGGAGCAGTTCTTC
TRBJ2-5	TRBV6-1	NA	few	CATQDGRYF	TGTGCCACCCAGGACGGCCGATACTTC
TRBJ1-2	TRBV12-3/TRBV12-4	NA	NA	CASSPPGRIRGPNYGYTF	TGTGCCAGCAGCCCGCCGGGGCGCATAAGGGGACCTAACTATGGCTACACCTTC
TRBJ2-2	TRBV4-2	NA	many	CASSQIMTGELFF	TGTGCCAGCAGCCAAATCATGACCGGGGAGCTGTTTTTT
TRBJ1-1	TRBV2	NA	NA	CASSEAFVSMNTEAFF	TGTGCCAGCAGTGAAGCGTTTGTCAGTATGAACACTGAAGCTTTCTTT
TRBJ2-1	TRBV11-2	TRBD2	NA	CASSLVGASGEQFF	TGTGCCAGCAGCTTAGTGGGCGCTAGCGGAGAGCAGTTCTTC
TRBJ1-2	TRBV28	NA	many	CASSPKDGYTF	TGTGCCAGCAGCCCCAAGGACGGATACACCTTC
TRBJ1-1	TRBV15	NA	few	CATSRDTQGFTTEAFF	TGTGCCACCAGCAGAGACACCCAAGGGTTTACCACTGAAGCTTTCTTT